This entry features one T cell receptor beta chain sequence. The antigen is not known. This CDR3 region has 15 residues. V was trimmed by 4 bases and J by 7 bases, leaving 17 bases between them. Germline V gives CDR1 LGHNA, CDR2 YNFKEQ. These data belong to a study of T cell responses to AZD1222 COVID-19 vaccine. Study outcomes and limitations: No day 14 peak samples; only post-peak repertoires were characterized. White British donors predominated, females outnumbered males, and clonal diversity was possibly underestimated. Among spike-specific TCRs, nearly half reportedly target unmutated variant regions.

Method: immunoSEQ multiplex PCR; TCRdb's copy keeps in-frame clones and lacks some. The profile shows around 110,000 clones, under 95% of them singletons. This clonotype originated in an adult in good health. The sequencing used peripheral blood, collected on day 0 of AZD1222 vaccination. The genes are TRBV4-2 and TRBJ2-1, with D possibly matching TRBD2 (6 bases). CDR3 amino acids: CASSPRDSEANEQFF. Here the CDR3 DNA reads TGTGCCAGCAGCCCCCGGGACTCTGAGGCGAATGAGCAGTTCTTC.